The 20 T cell receptor beta chains listed next were all sequenced from one sample in a study of blood T cell repertoires in COVID-19. Profiled with immunoSEQ multiplex PCR; TCRdb holds only in-frame clones, not every one. The sample yields over 150,000 clones, roughly four fifths seen once. The sample consisted of PBMCs or T cells enriched from blood (not recorded which). The receptors stem from a man between 35 and 55 years old who had recovered from COVID-19.

The gene calls are TRBV30 and TRBJ2-2; possibly TRBD1 for D (6 bases). CDR1 is GTSNPN and CDR2 is SVGIG in the germline V gene (reference sequence). With 2 bases removed from V and 0 bases from J, the gap between germline ends came to 10 bases. CDR3 size: 15 residues. CDR3 sequence: CAWSRAGANTGELFF. The CDR3 DNA reads as TGTGCCTGGAGTCGCGCAGGGGCGAACACCGGGGAGCTGTTTTTT.

CDR3 in DNA: TGTGCCAGCAGTTCCAGGGGGCCCCTTCAAGAGACCCAGTACTTC. Protein: CASSSRGPLQETQYF. This chain uses TRBV28 with TRBJ2-5; TRBD1 aligns across 8 bases. The CDR3 has 15 amino acids. The germline gives CDR1 MDHEN, CDR2 SYDVKM. The junction had 6 bases not matched to a gene; V was cut back by 4 bases and J by 2 bases.

The genes are TRBV7-9 and TRBJ1-2, with 11 bases lining up with TRBD1. Germline values: CDR1 SEHNR, CDR2 FQNEAQ (reference sequence). The CDR3 length is 13 residues. J lost 8 bases, V lost 4 bases, and 3 bases had no gene match. The CDR3 is CASSWTGGNGYTF. The DNA of the CDR3 is TGTGCCAGCAGCTGGACAGGGGGCAACGGCTACACCTTC.

This clone was seen repeatedly, ten times or more. The V call is TRBV27, the J call TRBJ1-5; no reliable D call. The CDR3 has 14 amino acids. Germline assignment: CDR1 MNHEY and CDR2 SMNVEV (reference sequence). With 4 bases removed from V and 0 bases from J, the gap between germline ends came to 7 bases. Here the CDR3 DNA reads TGTGCCAGCAGTTCACAGTATAGCAATCAGCCCCAGCATTTT. Amino acid sequence: CASSSQYSNQPQHF.

This clone was recorded only once. The chain uses TRBV30 and TRBJ2-3; D call uncertain. V was pared by 4 bases and J by 0 bases, with 11 bases between. This CDR3 is 14 amino acids long. From germline, CDR1 is GTSNPN and CDR2 SVGIG (reference sequence). CDR3 sequence: CAWMLSGSTDTQYF. Here the CDR3 DNA reads TGTGCCTGGATGTTGTCCGGTAGCACAGATACGCAGTATTTT. The whole variable domain, remainder taken from reference TRBV30 and TRBJ2-3, is SQTIHQWPATLVQPVGSPLSLECTVEGTSNPNLYWYRQAAGRGLQLLFYSVGIGQISSEVPQNLSASRPQDRQFILSSKKLLLSDSGFYLCAWMLSGSTDTQYFGPGTRLTVL.

This rearrangement joins TRBV28 to TRBJ2-1; 10 bases map to TRBD1. Germline CDR1 MDHEN, CDR2 SYDVKM. After removal of 5 bases from V and 10 bases from J, the junction contained 11 bases not matched to a gene. The CDR3 extends over 15 amino acids. The CDR3 sequence: CASSPSGTGAPEQFF. For the CDR3, the DNA is TGTGCCAGCAGTCCTTCCGGGACAGGGGCACCCGAGCAGTTCTTC.

The chain is built from TRBV2 and TRBJ2-1, with D tentatively TRBD2 (6 bases). The germline V and J ends were trimmed by 7 bases and 4 bases, with 14 bases remaining between them. This CDR3 has 14 residues. The germline V gene has CDR1 SNHLY and CDR2 FYNNEI. The CDR3 nucleotides are TGTGCCAGCAATGAGCGGGCCATTTACAATGAGCAGTTCTTC. It specifies CASNERAIYNEQFF. Drawing the rest from reference TRBV2 and TRBJ2-1, the complete variable domain is EPEVTQTPSHQVTQMGQEVILRCVPISNHLYFYWYRQILGQKVEFLVSFYNNEISEKSEIFDDQFSVERPDGSNFTLKIRSTKLEDSAMYFCASNERAIYNEQFFGPGTRLTVL.

The chain couples TRBV5-1 to TRBJ2-7, with a weak D call TRBD1 (6 bases). V shed 4 bases and J shed 7 bases, with 24 bases lying between them. Germline V gene sequence: CDR1 SGHRS, CDR2 YFSETQ. The CDR3 contains 16 residues. The CDR3 DNA reads TGCGCCAGCAGCCCGACGCAGGGGACCCCGGTGGTTGAGCAGTACGTC. Protein sequence: CASSPTQGTPVVEQYV.

This chain joins TRBV14 and TRBJ1-1; D uncertain. The germline CDR1 and CDR2 sequences are SGHDN and FVKESK. This CDR3 is 14 amino acids long. V was pared by 10 bases and J by 1 base, with 16 bases between. The CDR3 spells CATPRGGENTEAFF. In DNA, the CDR3 is TGTGCCACCCCTCGGGGAGGAGAGAACACTGAAGCTTTCTTT.

The J gene is TRBJ2-1, the V gene TRBV6-5; the match to TRBD2 covers 11 bases. The V gene's germline CDR1 is MNHEY and CDR2 SVGAGI. The CDR3 consists of 15 residues. Unmatched junction bases numbered 1, after V lost 0 bases and J lost 6 bases. In DNA form, the CDR3 reads TGTGCCAGCAGTTACTCCCTAGCGGGAGGCAATGAGCAGTTCTTC. Translation gives CASSYSLAGGNEQFF.

In this sample, this clone turned up once. The rearrangement joins TRBV14 to TRBJ2-5, with a tentative D call TRBD1 (6 bases). The V end lost 0 bases, the J end lost 1 base, and 15 bases lay between the germline ends. CDR1 is SGHDN and CDR2 is FVKESK in the germline V gene. CDR3 size: 17 residues. The CDR3 nucleotides read TGTGCCAGCAGCCAAGATAGAGACAGGCGACGCCAAGAGACCCAGTACTTC. It is translated as CASSQDRDRRRQETQYF.

The V call is TRBV10-3, the J call TRBJ1-1, with a weak D call TRBD1 (5 bases). CDR1 ENHRY and CDR2 SYGVKD come from the germline V gene. The CDR3 covers 14 residues. V was shortened by 10 bases and J by 4 bases, with 19 bases between the two germline ends. The CDR3 is CATRPPGMGTEAFF. The CDR3 DNA is TGTGCCACCCGCCCGCCAGGGATGGGCACTGAAGCTTTCTTT.

For this clone: Possible read error: a much larger clone is one base away. In the same sample, other DNA sequences code for this CDR3. The rearrangement uses TRBV7-9 and TRBJ2-1; 12 bases are shared with TRBD2. Germline V gene data show CDR1 as SEHNR and CDR2 as FQNEAQ (reference sequence). This CDR3 has 15 residues. Trimming took 5 bases from V and 4 from J; bases not matched to a gene: 3. The CDR3: CASSPGTSGYNEQFF. The CDR3 region has the DNA TGTGCCAGCAGCCCCGGGACTAGCGGGTACAATGAGCAGTTCTTC.

The genes are TRBV11-2 and TRBJ2-7, with D perhaps TRBD1 (5 bases). The CDR3 loop spans 14 amino acids. The germline CDR1 and CDR2 sequences are SGHAT and FQNNGV. The V end lost 5 bases, the J end lost 2 bases, and 13 bases lay between the germline ends. CDR3 sequence reads: CASSPSRVPYEQYF. CDR3 in DNA: TGTGCCAGCAGCCCATCCAGGGTACCCTACGAGCAGTACTTC.

J is TRBJ2-7 and V is TRBV5-6, with a weak D call TRBD1 (6 bases). Trimming shortened V by 4 bases and J by 0 bases, and 11 bases separated the two germline ends. Germline V CDR1 and CDR2: SGHDT, YYEEEE. This CDR3 has 14 amino acids. The CDR3 loop reads CASSMRGGSYEQYF. The CDR3, as DNA: TGTGCCAGCAGCATGAGAGGGGGCTCCTACGAGCAGTACTTC.

The CDR3 sequence: CASSRGLAGIFSYNEQFF. CDR3 nucleotide sequence: TGTGCCAGCAGCCGGGGTCTAGCGGGAATTTTTTCCTACAATGAGCAGTTCTTC. The rearrangement uses TRBV2 and TRBJ2-1; 9 bases agree with TRBD2. With V trimmed by 6 bases and J by 1 base, 13 bases remained unmatched. Germline values: CDR1 SNHLY, CDR2 FYNNEI. The CDR3 consists of 18 residues.

This chain joins TRBV18 and TRBJ2-1; TRBD1 matches at 9 bases. Germline V gene lookup returns CDR1 KGHSH and CDR2 LQKENI. The CDR3 covers 17 residues. J was trimmed by 7 bases and V by 6 bases; bases with no gene match: 16. Here the CDR3 DNA reads TGTGCCAGCTCCCAATACGTACCGGGACAGGGAGGGAATGAGCAGTTCTTC. Translated, it gives CASSQYVPGQGGNEQFF.

The V and J genes are TRBV12-3 or TRBV12-4 and TRBJ1-1; D remains ambiguous. V lost 5 bases and J 5 bases, leaving 12 bases between the germline ends. The CDR3 runs 13 residues. The CDR3, as DNA: TGTGCCAGCAGTCTCAATTCGCGAACTGAAGCTTTCTTT. It is translated as CASSLNSRTEAFF.

The chain is built from TRBV29-1 and TRBJ1-5, with 10 positions matching TRBD1. The V segment lost 6 bases and the J segment 2 bases; nucleotides outside the gene matches: 7. Germline assignment: CDR1 SQVTM and CDR2 ANQGSEA. The CDR3 covers 15 residues. In nucleotides, the CDR3 is TGCAGCGTGGCGGGACAGGGGTACGGCAATCAGCCCCAGCATTTT. Protein product: CSVAGQGYGNQPQHF. Combining the CDR3 with reference TRBV29-1 and TRBJ1-5 gives the whole variable domain SAVISQKPSRDICQRGTSLTIQCQVDSQVTMMFWYRQQPGQSLTLIATANQGSEATYESGFVIDKFPISRPNLTFSTLTVSNMSPEDSSIYLCSVAGQGYGNQPQHFGDGTRLSIL.

This clone was detected a few times. J is TRBJ2-3 and V is TRBV24-1; D remains ambiguous. Germline loops: CDR1 KGHDR, CDR2 SFDVKD. V lost 1 base, J lost 6 bases, and 4 bases lay in between. The CDR3 loop spans 12 amino acids. The CDR3 DNA is TGTGCCACCAGTGATTTCCCGGATACGCAGTATTTT. It specifies CATSDFPDTQYF.